This TCR beta chain comes out of a study of control samples from healthy donors and cancer patients. TCRdb's table, derived via immunoSEQ multiplex PCR, lists solely in-frame clones and lacks some. The sample has roughly 88,000 clones, 90% to 95% seen once; the top ten hold roughly 15%. This clone was counted a few times. This specimen includes other DNA sequences encoding the same CDR3. The receptor was isolated from a man aged 50 to 60 in good health. Sequenced material: blood.

The CDR3 DNA sequence: TGTGCCAGCAGCTTAGAGGTGGGGGGGCCCGGGGAGCTGTTTTTT. This translates into CASSLEVGGPGELFF. The V call is TRBV7-2, the J call TRBJ2-2; maybe TRBD2 (7 bases). Germline CDR1 SGHTA, CDR2 FQGNSA. V lost 1 base to trimming and J lost 6 bases, with 12 bases between them. This CDR3 contains 15 residues.